The 15 T cell receptor beta chains reported below all come from one sample, sequenced in a study of T cell changes during pregnancy in multiple sclerosis (dated by TCRdb to the late 2010s). The library was produced with the immunoSEQ multiplex PCR assay. TCRdb mirrors the immuneACCESS table, restricted to in-frame sequences. Some clones are absent from its copies; in checked studies, under half trace to an unresolved V gene, and the reason for the others is unknown. The sample table holds fewer than 150,000 clones, of which approximately 96% were seen once. The ten top clones hold approximately 0.45% of the sample. The starting material was peripheral blood, obtained after pregnancy. The receptors were gathered from a female donor with multiple sclerosis, enrolled in a pregnancy study.

This clone showed up just once. The CDR3 coding sequence is TGTGCCAGCCTAAACAGGGGGCGCCACGAGCAGTACTTC. This sequence encodes CASLNRGRHEQYF. The V gene is TRBV2, the J gene TRBJ2-5; TRBD1 aligns across 9 bases. The end of the DNA is better explained by TRBJ2-7, so the J call may be wrong. The V gene's germline CDR1 is SNHLY and CDR2 FYNNEI. This CDR3 contains 13 residues.

This clone occurred once. The chain carries TRBV29-1 and TRBJ1-1, with 7 bases aligning to TRBD1. J was trimmed by 6 bases and V by 0 bases; bases with no gene match: 7. CDR1 is SQVTM, CDR2 ANQGSEA, per germline. CDR3 length equals 14 residues. CDR3 sequence reads: CSVEDPGQSAEAFF. Written as DNA, the CDR3 is TGCAGCGTTGAAGATCCGGGACAGTCGGCTGAAGCTTTCTTT.

The chain links TRBV2 to TRBJ2-2; D is possibly TRBD1 (6 bases). Germline-derived CDR1 and CDR2 are SNHLY and FYNNEI. CDR3 length: 15 amino acids. V dropped 8 bases and J dropped 4 bases, with 17 bases sitting between them. In nucleotides, the CDR3 is TGTGCCAGCGAGGGGGTCGGGTTAGGCACCGGGGAGCTGTTTTTT. It codes for CASEGVGLGTGELFF.

In its sample, this clone was seen once. The CDR3 protein is CASSFSPPTSAGTDTQYF. In DNA, the CDR3 is TGTGCCAGCAGTTTCTCCCCCCCTACTAGCGCCGGCACAGATACGCAGTATTTT. V and J are TRBV28 and TRBJ2-3; 7 positions match TRBD2. The CDR3 loop spans 18 amino acids. CDR1 is MDHEN and CDR2 is SYDVKM in the germline V gene. The junction had 13 bases not matched to a gene; V was cut back by 3 bases and J by 1 base. The complete variable domain, with remaining parts taken from reference TRBV28 and TRBJ2-3, reads DVKVTQSSRYLVKRTGEKVFLECVQDMDHENMFWYRQDPGLGLRLIYFSYDVKMKEKGDIPEGYSVSREKKERFSLILESASTNQTSMYLCASSFSPPTSAGTDTQYFGPGTRLTVL.

V usage is TRBV5-1 and J usage is TRBJ2-2; 7 positions agree with TRBD1. This CDR3 comprises 13 residues. Trimming took 2 bases from V and 6 from J; bases not matched to a gene: 1. Germline CDR1 SGHRS, CDR2 YFSETQ. The DNA for the CDR3 is TGCGCCAGCAGCTTCCAGGGGGCCGGGGAGCTGTTTTTT. This gives the protein CASSFQGAGELFF.

The genes are TRBV2 and TRBJ2-1; D ambiguous. CDR3 length equals 14 residues. Germline-derived CDR1 and CDR2 are SNHLY and FYNNEI. V was clipped by 2 bases and J by 4 bases, with 9 bases between them. CDR3 loop: CASSENPSYNEQFF. The DNA for the CDR3 is TGTGCCAGCAGTGAAAACCCCAGTTACAATGAGCAGTTCTTC.

The chain is built from TRBV19 and TRBJ1-3; D call uncertain. Germline V gives CDR1 LNHDA, CDR2 SQIVND (reference sequence). This CDR3 has 13 residues. V was shortened by 7 bases and J by 0 bases, with 7 bases between the two germline ends. CDR3 loop: CASKHNSGNTIYF. CDR3 sequence (DNA): TGTGCCAGTAAACACAACTCTGGAAACACCATATATTTT.

This clone appeared once. V is TRBV7-9 and J is TRBJ2-1, with TRBD2 identical over 11 bases. V was clipped by 3 bases and J by 10 bases; unmatched bases: 5. Looked up from germline, CDR1 is SEHNR and CDR2 is FQNEAQ (reference sequence). This CDR3 is built from 14 residues. This CDR3 reads CASSLSGTSGEQFF. CDR3 nucleotides: TGTGCCAGCAGCTTGTCCGGGACTAGCGGAGAGCAGTTCTTC.

The chain uses TRBV6-1 and TRBJ2-2; D is undetermined. Trimming took off 6 bases at V and 5 bases at J, with 7 bases between the two ends. CDR3 length: 12 amino acids. Germline V gene lookup returns CDR1 MNHNS and CDR2 SASEGT. CDR3 amino acids: CASSRRTGELFF. The CDR3 bases are TGTGCCAGCAGCCGCAGGACCGGGGAGCTGTTTTTT.

This chain links TRBV28 with TRBJ2-7; D may be TRBD2 (5 bases). V lost 5 bases and J lost 1, with 9 bases in between. Germline CDR1 is MDHEN and CDR2 is SYDVKM. The CDR3 is 13 amino acids. The DNA of the CDR3 is TGTGCCAGCAGTCCTAGGGAGTCCTACGAGCAGTACTTC. Its translation: CASSPRESYEQYF.

The rearrangement uses TRBV5-3 and TRBJ1-1, with D possibly matching TRBD1 (5 bases). TRBV5-3 carries the ORF label, with uncertain function. V gave up 2 bases and J gave up 1 base, with 12 bases separating them. CDR3 length equals 15 residues. The CDR3 region has the DNA TGTGCCAGAAGCTTCCTAGGGACTTCGAACACTGAAGCTTTCTTT. Its translation is CARSFLGTSNTEAFF.

The chain links TRBV5-4 to TRBJ1-1; D ambiguous. The CDR3 runs to 14 residues. V lost 3 bases and J lost 4, with 13 bases in between. Germline CDR1 SGHNT, CDR2 YYREEE (reference sequence). CDR3 DNA sequence: TGTGCCAGCAGCTCGAGGATAGTAGGCACTGAAGCTTTCTTT. This gives the protein CASSSRIVGTEAFF.

This clone came up once. The chain joins TRBV7-6 to TRBJ2-5; 12 bases fit TRBD2. Germline assignment: CDR1 SGHVS and CDR2 FNYEAQ. The CDR3 contains 18 residues. J was trimmed by 5 bases and V by 1 base; bases with no gene match: 11. The CDR3 loop reads CASSLGRLAGGLWETQYF. The CDR3 nucleotides are TGTGCCAGCAGCTTAGGCAGGCTAGCGGGAGGGCTTTGGGAGACCCAGTACTTC.

This chain joins TRBV27 and TRBJ2-3; 8 bases align to TRBD1. There are 15 residues in the CDR3. V was clipped by 7 bases and J by 1 base; unmatched bases: 7. From germline, CDR1 is MNHEY and CDR2 SMNVEV (reference sequence). This chain's CDR3 is CASISLGQGTDTQYF. CDR3 in DNA: TGTGCCAGCATAAGCTTGGGACAGGGCACAGATACGCAGTATTTT.

The rearrangement links TRBV7-2 to TRBJ2-3; TRBD2 aligns across 11 bases. V lost 1 base to trimming and J lost 0 bases; unmatched junction nucleotides: 6. The CDR3 covers 18 residues. Germline V gives CDR1 SGHTA, CDR2 FQGNSA. The CDR3 here is CASSLGEGLAGSTDTQYF. CDR3 nucleotide sequence: TGTGCCAGCAGCTTAGGTGAAGGACTAGCGGGTAGCACAGATACGCAGTATTTT.